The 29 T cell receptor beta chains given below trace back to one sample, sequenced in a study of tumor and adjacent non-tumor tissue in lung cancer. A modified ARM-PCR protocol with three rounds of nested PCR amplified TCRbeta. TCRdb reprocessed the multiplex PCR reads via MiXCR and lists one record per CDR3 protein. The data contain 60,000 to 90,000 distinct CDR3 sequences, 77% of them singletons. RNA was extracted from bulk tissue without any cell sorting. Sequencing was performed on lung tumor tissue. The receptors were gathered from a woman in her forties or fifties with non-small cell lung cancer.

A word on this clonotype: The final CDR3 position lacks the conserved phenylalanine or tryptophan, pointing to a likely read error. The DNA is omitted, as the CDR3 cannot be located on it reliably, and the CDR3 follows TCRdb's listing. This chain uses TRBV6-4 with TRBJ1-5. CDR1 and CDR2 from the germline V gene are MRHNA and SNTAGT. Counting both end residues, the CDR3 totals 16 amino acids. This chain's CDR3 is CSTSDPGRASNQPQDS.

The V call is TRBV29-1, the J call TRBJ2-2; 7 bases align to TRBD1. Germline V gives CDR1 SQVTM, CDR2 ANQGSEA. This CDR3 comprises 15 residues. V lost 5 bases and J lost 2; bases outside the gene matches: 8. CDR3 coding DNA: TGCAGCGTTAGGGGCCGGGACAGAAACACCGGGGAGCTGTTTTTT. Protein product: CSVRGRDRNTGELFF.

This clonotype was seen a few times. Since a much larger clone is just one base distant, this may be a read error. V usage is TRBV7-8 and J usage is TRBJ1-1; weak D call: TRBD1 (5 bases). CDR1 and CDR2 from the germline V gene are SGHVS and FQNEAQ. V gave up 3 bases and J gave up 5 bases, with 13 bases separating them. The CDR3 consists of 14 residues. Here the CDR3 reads CASSLGMGLTEAFF. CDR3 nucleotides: TGTGCCAGCAGCTTGGGTATGGGGCTGACTGAAGCTTTCTTT. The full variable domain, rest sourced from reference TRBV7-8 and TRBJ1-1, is GAGVSQSPRYKVAKRGQDVALRCDPISGHVSLFWYQQALGQGPEFLTYFQNEAQLDKSGLPSDRFFAERPEGSVSTLKIQRTQQEDSAVYLCASSLGMGLTEAFFGQGTRLTVV.

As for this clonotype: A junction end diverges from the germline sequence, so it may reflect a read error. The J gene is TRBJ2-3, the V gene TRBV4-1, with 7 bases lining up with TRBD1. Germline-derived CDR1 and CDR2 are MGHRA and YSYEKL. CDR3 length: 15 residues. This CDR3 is CAGSQDRVSTDMQYF. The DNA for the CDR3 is TGCGCCGGCAGCCAAGACAGGGTTAGCACAGATATGCAGTATTTT.

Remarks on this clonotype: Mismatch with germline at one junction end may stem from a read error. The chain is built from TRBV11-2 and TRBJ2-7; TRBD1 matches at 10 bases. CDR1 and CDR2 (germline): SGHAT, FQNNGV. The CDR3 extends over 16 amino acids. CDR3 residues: CASSLSIGTGAHEQYF. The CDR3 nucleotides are TGTGCCAGCAGCTTGTCAATCGGGACAGGGGCCCACGAGCAATACTTC.

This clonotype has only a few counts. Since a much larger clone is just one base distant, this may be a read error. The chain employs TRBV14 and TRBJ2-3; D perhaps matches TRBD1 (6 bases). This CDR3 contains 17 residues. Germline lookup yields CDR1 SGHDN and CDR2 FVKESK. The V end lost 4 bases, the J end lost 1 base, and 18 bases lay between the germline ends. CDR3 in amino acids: CASSPYWVGAGTDTQYF. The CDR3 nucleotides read TGTGCCAGCAGCCCCTACTGGGTGGGGGCTGGCACAGATACGCAGTATTTT.

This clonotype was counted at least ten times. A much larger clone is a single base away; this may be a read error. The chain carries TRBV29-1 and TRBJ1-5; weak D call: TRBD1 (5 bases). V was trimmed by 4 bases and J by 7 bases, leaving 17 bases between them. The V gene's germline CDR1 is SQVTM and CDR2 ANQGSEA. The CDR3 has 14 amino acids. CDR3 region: CSVAPGNAGQPQHF. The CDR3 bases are TGCAGCGTTGCTCCAGGGAACGCGGGACAGCCCCAGCATTTT.

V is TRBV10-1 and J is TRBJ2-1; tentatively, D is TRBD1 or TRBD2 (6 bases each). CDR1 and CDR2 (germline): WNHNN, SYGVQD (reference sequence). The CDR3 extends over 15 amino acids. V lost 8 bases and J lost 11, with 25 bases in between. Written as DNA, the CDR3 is TGCGCCAGCCAAGTAGGGGGGACCAGCCAGAACAAGCAGTTCTTC. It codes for CASQVGGTSQNKQFF.

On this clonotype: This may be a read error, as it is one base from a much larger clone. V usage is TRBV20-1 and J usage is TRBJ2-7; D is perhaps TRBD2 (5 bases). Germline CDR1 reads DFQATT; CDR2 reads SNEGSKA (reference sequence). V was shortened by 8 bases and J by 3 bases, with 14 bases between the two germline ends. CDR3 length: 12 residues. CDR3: CSTKRDFYEQYF. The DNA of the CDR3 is TGCAGTACTAAGAGGGATTTCTACGAGCAGTACTTC.

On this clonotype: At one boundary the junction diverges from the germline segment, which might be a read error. CDR3 nucleotide sequence: TGTGTCAACAGTTACAGACGGCTGAATTCACCCATCCACTTT. It encodes CVNSYRRLNSPIHF. This sequence joins TRBV6-5 and TRBJ1-6; D remains ambiguous. CDR3 length: 14 residues. Germline values: CDR1 MNHEY, CDR2 SVGAGI.

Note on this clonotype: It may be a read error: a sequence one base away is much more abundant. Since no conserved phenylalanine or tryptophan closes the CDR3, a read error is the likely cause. In DNA form, the CDR3 reads TGTGCCAGCAGTCCGGACTACCCGCCAACCGGGGAGCTGTTTATT. Translated, it gives CASSPDYPPTGELFI. The rearrangement links TRBV6-2 or TRBV6-3 to TRBJ2-2, with D perhaps matching TRBD2 (6 bases). The CDR3 totals 15 residues. The germline CDR1 and CDR2 sequences are MNHEY and SVGEGT. The V and J ends lost 5 bases and 5 bases respectively, with 15 bases between them.

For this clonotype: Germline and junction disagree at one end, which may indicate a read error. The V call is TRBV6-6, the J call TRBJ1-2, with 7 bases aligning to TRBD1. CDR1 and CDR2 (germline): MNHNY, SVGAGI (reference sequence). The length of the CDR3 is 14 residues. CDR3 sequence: CASSPGTANYGYSF. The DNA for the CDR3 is TGTGCAAGCAGTCCCGGGACAGCTAACTATGGCTACAGCTTC.

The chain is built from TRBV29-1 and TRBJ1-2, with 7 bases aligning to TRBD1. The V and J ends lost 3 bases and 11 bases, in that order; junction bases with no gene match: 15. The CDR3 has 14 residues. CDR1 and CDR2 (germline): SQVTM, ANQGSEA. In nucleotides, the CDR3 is TGCAGCGTTGACTGGATAGGGGGCGGAAAAAGTTACACCTTC. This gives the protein CSVDWIGGGKSYTF.

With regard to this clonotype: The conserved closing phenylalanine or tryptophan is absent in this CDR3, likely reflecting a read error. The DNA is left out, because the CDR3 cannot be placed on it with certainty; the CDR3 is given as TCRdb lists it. This CDR3 reads CASTSQGAVTETFY. This chain connects TRBV6-5 to TRBJ1-1; TRBD1, the table's D call, was not compared with the DNA. Both ends counted, the CDR3 spans 14 residues. The germline V gene encodes CDR1 MNHEY and CDR2 SVGAGI.

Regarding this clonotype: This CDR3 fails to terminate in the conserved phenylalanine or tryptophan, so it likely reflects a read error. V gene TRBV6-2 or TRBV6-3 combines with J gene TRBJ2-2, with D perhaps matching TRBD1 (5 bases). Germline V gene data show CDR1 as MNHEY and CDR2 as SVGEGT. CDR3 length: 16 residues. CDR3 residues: CASSRIGHRLTGELFV. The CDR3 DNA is TGTGCGAGCAGTCGCATTGGACACAGGCTAACCGGGGAGCTGTTTGTT.

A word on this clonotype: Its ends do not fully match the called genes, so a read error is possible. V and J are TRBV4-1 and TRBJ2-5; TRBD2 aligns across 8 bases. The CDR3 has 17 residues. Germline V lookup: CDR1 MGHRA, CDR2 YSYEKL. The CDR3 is CASRQDLLQREWEAQYF. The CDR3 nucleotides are TGCGCCAGCAGACAAGACCTCCTTCAGCGGGAGTGGGAGGCCCAGTACTTC.

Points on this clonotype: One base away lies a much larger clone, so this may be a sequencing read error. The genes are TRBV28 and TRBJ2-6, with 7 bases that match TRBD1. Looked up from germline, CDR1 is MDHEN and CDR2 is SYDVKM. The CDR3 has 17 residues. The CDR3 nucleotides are TGTGCCAACAGTTTCGGGACAGTCAACTCTGGGGCCAACGTCCTGACTTTC. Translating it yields CANSFGTVNSGANVLTF.

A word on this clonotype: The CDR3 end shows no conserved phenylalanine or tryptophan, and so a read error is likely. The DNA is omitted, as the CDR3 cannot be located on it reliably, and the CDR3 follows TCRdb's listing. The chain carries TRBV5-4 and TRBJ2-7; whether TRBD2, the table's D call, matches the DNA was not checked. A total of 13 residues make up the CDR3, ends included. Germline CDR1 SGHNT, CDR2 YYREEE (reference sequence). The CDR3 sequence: CASSRDQRGEQYY.

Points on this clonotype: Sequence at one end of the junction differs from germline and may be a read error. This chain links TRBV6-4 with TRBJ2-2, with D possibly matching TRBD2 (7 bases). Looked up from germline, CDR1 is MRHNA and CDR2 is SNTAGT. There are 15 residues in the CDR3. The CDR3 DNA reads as TGTACCAGCAGTCCCATGGGGGGGGCGGTCGGGGAGCTGTTTTTT. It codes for CTSSPMGGAVGELFF.

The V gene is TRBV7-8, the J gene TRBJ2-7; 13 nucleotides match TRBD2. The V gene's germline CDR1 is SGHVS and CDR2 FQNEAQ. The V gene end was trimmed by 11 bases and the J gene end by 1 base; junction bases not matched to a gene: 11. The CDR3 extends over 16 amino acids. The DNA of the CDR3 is TGTGCCCACAGCCCGGGACTAGCGGGAACATCCTACGAGCAGTACTTC. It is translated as CAHSPGLAGTSYEQYF.

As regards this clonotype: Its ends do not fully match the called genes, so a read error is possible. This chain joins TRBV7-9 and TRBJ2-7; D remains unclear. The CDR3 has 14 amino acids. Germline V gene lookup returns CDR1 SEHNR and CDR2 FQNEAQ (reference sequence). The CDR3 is CASSPPGGSYEEYF. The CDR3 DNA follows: TGTGCCAGCAGTCCGCCCGGCGGATCCTACGAGGAGTACTTC. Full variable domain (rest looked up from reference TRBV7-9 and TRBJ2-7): DTGVSQNPRHKITKRGQNVTFRCDPISEHNRLYWYRQTLGQGPEFLTYFQNEAQLEKSRLLSDRFSAERPKGSFSTLEIQRTEQGDSAMYLCASSPPGGSYEEYFGPGTRLTVT.

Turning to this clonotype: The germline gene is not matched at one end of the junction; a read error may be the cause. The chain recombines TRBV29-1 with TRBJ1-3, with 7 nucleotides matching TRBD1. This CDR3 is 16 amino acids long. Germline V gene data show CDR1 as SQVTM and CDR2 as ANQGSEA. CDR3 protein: CGVEGPGRDSGNTIHF. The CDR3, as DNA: TGCGGCGTTGAAGGCCCAGGCAGGGACAGTGGAAACACCATACATTTT.

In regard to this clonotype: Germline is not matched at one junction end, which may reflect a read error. The CDR3 coding sequence is TGTGCCAGTAGTTTAATGGAGGCAATAAGCAATCAGCCCCAGCATTTT. Translation: CASSLMEAISNQPQHF. The V call is TRBV12-3 or TRBV12-4, the J call TRBJ1-5; D is uncertain. CDR3 size: 16 residues.

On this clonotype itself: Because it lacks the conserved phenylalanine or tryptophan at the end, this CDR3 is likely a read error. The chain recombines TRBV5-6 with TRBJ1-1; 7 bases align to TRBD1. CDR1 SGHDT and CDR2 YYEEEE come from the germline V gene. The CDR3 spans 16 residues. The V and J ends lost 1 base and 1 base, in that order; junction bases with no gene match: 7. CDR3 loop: CASSLTSGTANTEAFY. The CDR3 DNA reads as TGTGCCAGCAGCTTGACCTCCGGGACAGCGAACACTGAAGCTTTCTAT.

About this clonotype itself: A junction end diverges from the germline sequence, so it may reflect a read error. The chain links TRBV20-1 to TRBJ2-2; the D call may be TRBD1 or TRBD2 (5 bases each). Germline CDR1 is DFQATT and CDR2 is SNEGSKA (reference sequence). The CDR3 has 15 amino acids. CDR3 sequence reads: CSAHTGAENTGELFF. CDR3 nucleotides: TGCAGTGCGCACACCGGGGCGGAGAACACCGGGGAGTTGTTTTTT.

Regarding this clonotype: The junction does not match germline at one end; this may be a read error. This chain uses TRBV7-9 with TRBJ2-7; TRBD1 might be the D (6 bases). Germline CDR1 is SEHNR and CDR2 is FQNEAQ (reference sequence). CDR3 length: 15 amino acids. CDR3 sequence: CVSSLALQGSPELYF. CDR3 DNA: TGTGTCAGCAGCTTAGCGCTGCAGGGGTCGCCCGAGCTGTACTTC.

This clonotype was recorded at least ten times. The CDR3 DNA sequence: TGTGCCAGCAGTCGGGACAAAGTTGATGAAAAACTGTTTTTT. This translates into CASSRDKVDEKLFF. This sequence joins TRBV28 and TRBJ1-4; a weak D match, TRBD1 (6 bases). The CDR3 has 14 amino acids. The germline gives CDR1 MDHEN, CDR2 SYDVKM. V was trimmed by 5 bases and J by 6 bases, leaving 13 bases between them.

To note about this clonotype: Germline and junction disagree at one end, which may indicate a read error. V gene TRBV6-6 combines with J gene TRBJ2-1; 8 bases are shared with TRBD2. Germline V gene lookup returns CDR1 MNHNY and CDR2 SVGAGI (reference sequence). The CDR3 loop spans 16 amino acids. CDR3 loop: CTSRDRSGGSYNEQFF. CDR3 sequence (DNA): TGTACCAGCAGAGACAGATCGGGAGGGTCCTACAATGAGCAGTTCTTC.

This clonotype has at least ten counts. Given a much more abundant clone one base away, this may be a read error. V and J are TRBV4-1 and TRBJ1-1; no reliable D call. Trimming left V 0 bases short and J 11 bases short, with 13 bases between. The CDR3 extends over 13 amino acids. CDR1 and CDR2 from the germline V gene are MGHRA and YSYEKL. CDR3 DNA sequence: TGCGCCAGCAGCCAAGAGCCCCTTATCGGGGCTTTCTTT. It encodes CASSQEPLIGAFF.